The 9 T cell receptor beta chains below come from one sample, sequenced in a study of patients and donors after allogeneic stem cell transplantation. MiXCR, run by TCRdb on the RT-PCR reads, gives a single entry per CDR3 protein. Here the sample spans roughly 250,000 distinct CDR3 sequences, roughly an eighth being singletons. The sample was blood, either unsorted or a sorted T cell fraction (not recorded which). All receptors derive from a human donor who was either an allogeneic HSCT recipient or a stem cell or donor lymphocyte infusion donor (not recorded which). It is not recorded whose cells these are; they may come from a transplant donor.

This clonotype appeared many times. The CDR3 DNA reads TGTGCCAGCAGTTCCCTTAGGGGGCCCTCTGGAAACACCATATATTTT. Protein product: CASSSLRGPSGNTIYF. V gene TRBV28 combines with J gene TRBJ1-3; 7 bases are shared with TRBD1. Germline assignment: CDR1 MDHEN and CDR2 SYDVKM. J gave up 0 bases and V 4 bases, and 6 bases lay outside the gene matches. The CDR3 sequence is 16 residues long.

This clonotype was counted between two and nine times. The chain recombines TRBV7-9 with TRBJ2-6; the D gene is possibly TRBD1 (5 bases). The CDR3 runs 16 residues. Per germline, CDR1 SEHNR and CDR2 FQNEAQ (reference sequence). V was shortened by 9 bases and J by 0 bases, with 15 bases between the two germline ends. CDR3 DNA: TGTGCCAGTCATGACAGCCTTAGCTCTGGGGCCAACGTCCTGACTTTC. Residues: CASHDSLSSGANVLTF.

This chain joins TRBV28 and TRBJ2-5, with a possible D match to TRBD2 (6 bases). From germline, CDR1 is MDHEN and CDR2 SYDVKM. Deletions cut 2 bases from V and 5 bases from J, with 12 bases between. This CDR3 spans 14 amino acids. CDR3 protein: CASSLPGTGETQYF. The CDR3 bases are TGTGCCAGCAGTTTACCCGGGACTGGGGAGACCCAGTACTTC.

V is TRBV6-2 or TRBV6-3 and J is TRBJ1-5; weak D call: TRBD1 (5 bases). CDR3 length: 16 amino acids. V dropped 2 bases and J dropped 1 base, with 12 bases sitting between them. CDR1 is MNHEY and CDR2 is SVGEGT in the germline V gene. The CDR3 loop reads CASSYLSDMSNQPQHF. The CDR3 DNA sequence: TGTGCCAGCAGTTACCTGTCGGACATGAGCAATCAGCCCCAGCATTTT.

This clonotype was counted only a few times. The chain links TRBV9 to TRBJ2-1; 10 bases are a match to TRBD2. From germline, CDR1 is SGDLS and CDR2 YYNGEE. The V gene end was trimmed by 0 bases and the J gene end by 5 bases; junction bases not matched to a gene: 5. The CDR3 contains 16 residues. CDR3 loop: CASSVGIAGGDNEQFF. The CDR3 nucleotides read TGTGCCAGCAGCGTAGGGATAGCGGGAGGCGACAATGAGCAGTTCTTC.

This clonotype was detected only a few times. The V call is TRBV29-1, the J call TRBJ1-1, with D possibly matching TRBD1 (6 bases). CDR3 length: 14 amino acids. Germline assignment: CDR1 SQVTM and CDR2 ANQGSEA. V lost 7 bases to trimming and J lost 4 bases, with 19 bases between them. CDR3 bases: TGCAGCGGACGACAGGAGACTGGAACCACTGAAGCTTTCTTT. It is translated as CSGRQETGTTEAFF. The full variable domain, rest sourced from reference TRBV29-1 and TRBJ1-1, is SAVISQKPSRDICQRGTSLTIQCQVDSQVTMMFWYRQQPGQSLTLIATANQGSEATYESGFVIDKFPISRPNLTFSTLTVSNMSPEDSSIYLCSGRQETGTTEAFFGQGTRLTVV.

This clonotype was detected only a few times. The chain couples TRBV4-3 to TRBJ2-3, with D perhaps matching TRBD2 (7 bases). This CDR3 spans 16 amino acids. Per germline, CDR1 LGHNA and CDR2 YSLEER. V dropped 4 bases and J dropped 3 bases, with 17 bases sitting between them. The CDR3 sequence: CASSPQGGGFTDTQYF. The CDR3 DNA is TGCGCCAGCAGCCCTCAAGGGGGGGGCTTTACAGATACGCAGTATTTT.

Only a few counts were recorded for this clonotype. V is TRBV12-3 or TRBV12-4 and J is TRBJ2-5; the match to TRBD2 covers 10 bases. This CDR3 region has 14 residues. With 5 bases clipped from V and 4 bases from J, the junction kept 4 bases outside the gene matches. This chain's CDR3 is CASSKAGGGETQYF. The CDR3 nucleotides are TGTGCCAGCAGTAAAGCGGGAGGGGGAGAGACCCAGTACTTC.

The chain is built from TRBV12-3 or TRBV12-4 and TRBJ1-2; TRBD1 matches at 8 bases. This CDR3 region has 15 residues. V dropped 7 bases and J dropped 8; count of bases not matched to a gene: 15. DNA of the CDR3: TGTGCCAGCACCTCAAGTTGGCAGGGGGCCTTAGGCTACACCTTC. Translation: CASTSSWQGALGYTF.